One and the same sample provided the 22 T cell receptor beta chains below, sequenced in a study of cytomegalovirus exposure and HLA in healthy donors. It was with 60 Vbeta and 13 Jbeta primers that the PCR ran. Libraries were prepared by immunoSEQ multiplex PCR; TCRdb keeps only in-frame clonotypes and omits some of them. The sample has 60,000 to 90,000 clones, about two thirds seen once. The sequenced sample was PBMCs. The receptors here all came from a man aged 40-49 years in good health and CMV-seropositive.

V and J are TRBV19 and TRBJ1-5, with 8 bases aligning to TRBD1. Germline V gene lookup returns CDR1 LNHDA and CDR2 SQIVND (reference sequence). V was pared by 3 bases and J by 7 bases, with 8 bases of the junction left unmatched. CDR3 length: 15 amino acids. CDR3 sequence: CASSISQGAGQPQHF. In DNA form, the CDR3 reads TGTGCCAGTAGTATTAGTCAGGGGGCAGGGCAGCCCCAGCATTTT.

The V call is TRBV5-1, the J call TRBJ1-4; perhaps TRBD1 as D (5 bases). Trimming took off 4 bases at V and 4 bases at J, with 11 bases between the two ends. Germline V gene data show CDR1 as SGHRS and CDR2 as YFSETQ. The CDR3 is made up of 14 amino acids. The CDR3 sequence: CASSRDSYNEKLFF. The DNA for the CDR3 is TGCGCCAGCAGCCGCGACAGCTATAATGAAAAACTGTTTTTT.

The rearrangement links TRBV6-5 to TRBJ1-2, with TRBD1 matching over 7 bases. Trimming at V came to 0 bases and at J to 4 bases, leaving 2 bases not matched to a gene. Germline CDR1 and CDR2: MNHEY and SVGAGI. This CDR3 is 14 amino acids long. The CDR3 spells CASSYSRDSYGYTF. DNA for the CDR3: TGTGCCAGCAGTTACTCTAGGGACAGCTATGGCTACACCTTC.

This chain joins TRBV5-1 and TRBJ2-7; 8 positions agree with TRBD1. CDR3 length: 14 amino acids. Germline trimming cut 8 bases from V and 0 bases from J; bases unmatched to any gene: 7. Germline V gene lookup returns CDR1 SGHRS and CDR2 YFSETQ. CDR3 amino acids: CASGLTGDSYEQYF. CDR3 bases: TGCGCCAGTGGGCTGACAGGGGACTCCTACGAGCAGTACTTC.

CDR3 bases: TGTGCCAGTAGTATGGGAGGAAGCACGATAACTAATGAAAAACTGTTTTTT. This sequence encodes CASSMGGSTITNEKLFF. V gene TRBV19 combines with J gene TRBJ1-4; D not certain. Germline V gene sequence: CDR1 LNHDA, CDR2 SQIVND (reference sequence). There are 17 residues in the CDR3. V gave up 3 bases and J gave up 1 base, with 15 bases separating them.

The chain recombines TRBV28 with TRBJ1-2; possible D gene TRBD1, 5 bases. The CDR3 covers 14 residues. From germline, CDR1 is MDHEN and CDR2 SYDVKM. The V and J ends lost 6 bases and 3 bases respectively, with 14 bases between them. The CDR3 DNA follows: TGTGCCAGCAGCGACGGGGAGGGACACTATGGCTACACCTTC. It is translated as CASSDGEGHYGYTF.

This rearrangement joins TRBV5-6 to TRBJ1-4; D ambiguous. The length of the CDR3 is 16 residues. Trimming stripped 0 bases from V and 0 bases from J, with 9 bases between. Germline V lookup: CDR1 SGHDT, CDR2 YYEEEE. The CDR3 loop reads CASSLGVQATNEKLFF. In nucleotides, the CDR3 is TGTGCCAGCAGCTTGGGTGTCCAGGCAACTAATGAAAAACTGTTTTTT.

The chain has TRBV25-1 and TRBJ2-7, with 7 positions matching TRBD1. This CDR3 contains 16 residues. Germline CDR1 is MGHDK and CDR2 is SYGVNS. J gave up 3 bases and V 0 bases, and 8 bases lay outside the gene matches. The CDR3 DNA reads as TGTGCCAGCAGTGAATATTACCCGACAGGGAACTACGAGCAGTACTTC. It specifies CASSEYYPTGNYEQYF.

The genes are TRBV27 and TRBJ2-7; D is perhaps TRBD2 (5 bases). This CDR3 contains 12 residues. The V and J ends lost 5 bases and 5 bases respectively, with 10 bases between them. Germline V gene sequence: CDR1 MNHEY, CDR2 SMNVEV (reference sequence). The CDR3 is CASSPPGNEQYF. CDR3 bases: TGTGCCAGCAGTCCGCCGGGGAACGAGCAGTACTTC.

The chain's CDR3 is CAWRRTRGSEADTQYF. The CDR3 bases are TGTGCCTGGAGACGTACGAGGGGGTCGGAGGCAGATACGCAGTATTTT. The chain joins TRBV30 to TRBJ2-3; the D gene is possibly TRBD1 (6 bases). Germline V lookup: CDR1 GTSNPN, CDR2 SVGIG (reference sequence). V was clipped by 3 bases and J by 4 bases, with 20 bases between them. CDR3 size: 16 residues.

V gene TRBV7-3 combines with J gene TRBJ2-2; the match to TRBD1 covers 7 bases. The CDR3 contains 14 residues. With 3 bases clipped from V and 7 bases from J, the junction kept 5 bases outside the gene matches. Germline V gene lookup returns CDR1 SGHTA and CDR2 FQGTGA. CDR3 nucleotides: TGTGCCAGCAGCTTCTTACAGGGGTACGGGGAGCTGTTTTTT. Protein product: CASSFLQGYGELFF. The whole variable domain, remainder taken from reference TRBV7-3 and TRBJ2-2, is GAGVSQTPSNKVTEKGKYVELRCDPISGHTALYWYRQSLGQGPEFLIYFQGTGAADDSGLPNDRFFAVRPEGSVSTLKIQRTERGDSAVYLCASSFLQGYGELFFGEGSRLTVL.

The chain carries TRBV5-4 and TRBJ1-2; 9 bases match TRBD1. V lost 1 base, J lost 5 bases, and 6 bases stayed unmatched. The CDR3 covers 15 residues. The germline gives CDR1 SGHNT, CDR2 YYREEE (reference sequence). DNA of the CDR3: TGTGCCAGCAGCTTGATCGGGACAGGGATATATGGCTACACCTTC. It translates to CASSLIGTGIYGYTF.

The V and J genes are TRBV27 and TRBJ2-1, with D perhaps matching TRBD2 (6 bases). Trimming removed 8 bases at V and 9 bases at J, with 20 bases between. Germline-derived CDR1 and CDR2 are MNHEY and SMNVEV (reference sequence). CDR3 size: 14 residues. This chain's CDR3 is CASRLFGDSSEQFF. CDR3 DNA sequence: TGTGCCAGCCGGCTATTCGGGGACTCCAGTGAGCAGTTCTTC.

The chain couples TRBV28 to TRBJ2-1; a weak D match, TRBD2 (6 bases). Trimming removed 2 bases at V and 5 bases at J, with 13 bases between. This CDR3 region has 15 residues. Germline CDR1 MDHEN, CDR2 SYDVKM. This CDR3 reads CASSLGGDSNNEQFF. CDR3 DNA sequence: TGTGCCAGCAGTTTAGGAGGGGACTCGAACAATGAGCAGTTCTTC.

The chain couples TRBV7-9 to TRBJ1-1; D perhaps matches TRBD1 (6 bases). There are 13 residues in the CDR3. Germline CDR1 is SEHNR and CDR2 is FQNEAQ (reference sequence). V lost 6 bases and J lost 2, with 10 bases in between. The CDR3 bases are TGTGCCAGCAGTTACAGGGAAAACACTGAAGCTTTCTTT. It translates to CASSYRENTEAFF.

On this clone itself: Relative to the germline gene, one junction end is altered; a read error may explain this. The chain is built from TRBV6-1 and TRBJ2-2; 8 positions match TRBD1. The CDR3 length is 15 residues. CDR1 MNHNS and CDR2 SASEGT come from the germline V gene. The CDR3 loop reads CASREDRGRFGELFF. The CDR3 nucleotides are TGTGCCAGCAGGGAAGACAGGGGACGGTTCGGGGAGCTGTTTTTT.

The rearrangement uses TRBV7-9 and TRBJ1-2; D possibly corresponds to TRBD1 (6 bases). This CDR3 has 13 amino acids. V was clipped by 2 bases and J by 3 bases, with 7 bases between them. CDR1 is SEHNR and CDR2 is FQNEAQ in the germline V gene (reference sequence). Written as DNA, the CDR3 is TGTGCCAGCAGCTTACGACAGGACTATGGCTACACCTTC. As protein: CASSLRQDYGYTF.

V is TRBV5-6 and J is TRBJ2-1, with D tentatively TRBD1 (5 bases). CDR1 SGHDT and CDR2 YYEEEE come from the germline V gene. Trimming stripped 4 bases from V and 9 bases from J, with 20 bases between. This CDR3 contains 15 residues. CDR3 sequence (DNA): TGTGCCAGCAGCCCGTTGGTGGCGATTAGGGGTGAGCAGTTCTTC. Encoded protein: CASSPLVAIRGEQFF.

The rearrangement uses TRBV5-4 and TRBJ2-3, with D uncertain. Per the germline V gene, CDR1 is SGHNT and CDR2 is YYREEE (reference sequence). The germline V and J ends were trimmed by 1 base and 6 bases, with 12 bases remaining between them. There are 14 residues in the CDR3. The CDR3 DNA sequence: TGTGCCAGCAGCTTGTACGACCCCGGGGATACGCAGTATTTT. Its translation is CASSLYDPGDTQYF.

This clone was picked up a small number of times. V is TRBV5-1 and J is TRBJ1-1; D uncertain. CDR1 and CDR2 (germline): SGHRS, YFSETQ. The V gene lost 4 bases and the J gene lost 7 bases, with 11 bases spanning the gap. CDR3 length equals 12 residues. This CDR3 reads CASSANADEAFF. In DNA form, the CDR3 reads TGCGCCAGCAGCGCTAACGCGGATGAAGCTTTCTTT.

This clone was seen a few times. The CDR3 sequence: CASSSSVAHQETQYF. As DNA, the CDR3 is TGTGCCAGCAGTTCCTCGGTAGCGCACCAAGAGACCCAGTACTTC. The V call is TRBV28, the J call TRBJ2-5, with D possibly being TRBD2 (5 bases). The length of the CDR3 is 15 residues. Looked up from germline, CDR1 is MDHEN and CDR2 is SYDVKM. Trimming cost V 4 bases and J 0 bases, with 12 bases left between them.

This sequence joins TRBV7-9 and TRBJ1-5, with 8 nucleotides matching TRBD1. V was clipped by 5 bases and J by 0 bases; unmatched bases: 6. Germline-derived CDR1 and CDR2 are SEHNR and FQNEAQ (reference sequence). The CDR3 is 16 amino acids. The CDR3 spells CASSPTGAGSNQPQHF. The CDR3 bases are TGTGCCAGCAGCCCGACAGGGGCCGGTAGCAATCAGCCCCAGCATTTT.